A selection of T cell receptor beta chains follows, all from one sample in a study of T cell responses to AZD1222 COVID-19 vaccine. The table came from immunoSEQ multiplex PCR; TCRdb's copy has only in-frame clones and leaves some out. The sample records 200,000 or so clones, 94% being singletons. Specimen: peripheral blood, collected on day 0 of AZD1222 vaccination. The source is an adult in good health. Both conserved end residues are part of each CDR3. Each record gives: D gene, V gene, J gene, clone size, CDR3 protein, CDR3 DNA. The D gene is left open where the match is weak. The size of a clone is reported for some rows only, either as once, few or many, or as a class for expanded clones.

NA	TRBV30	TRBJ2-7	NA	CAWSAPPAREQYF	TGTGCCTGGAGTGCCCCCCCGGCACGAGAGCAGTACTTC
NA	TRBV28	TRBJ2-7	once	CASSPGQYEQYF	TGTGCCAGCAGTCCCGGACAGTACGAGCAGTACTTC
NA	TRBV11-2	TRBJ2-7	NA	CASSSPGTYEQYF	TGTGCCAGCAGCTCTCCAGGGACCTACGAGCAGTACTTC
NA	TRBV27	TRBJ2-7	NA	CASSSPAQRRQYF	TGTGCCAGCAGTTCCCCCGCCCAGAGAAGGCAGTACTTC
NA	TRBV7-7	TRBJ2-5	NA	CASSPRPASSTETQYF	TGTGCTAGCAGCCCCCGGCCGGCCTCATCAACTGAGACCCAGTACTTC
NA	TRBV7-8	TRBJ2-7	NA	CASSFASRGEQYF	TGTGCCAGCAGCTTCGCTAGCCGCGGCGAGCAGTACTTC
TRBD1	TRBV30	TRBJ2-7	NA	CAWSPGTGYEQYF	TGTGCCTGGAGTCCCGGGACAGGTTACGAGCAGTACTTC
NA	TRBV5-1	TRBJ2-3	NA	CASSLDEGRSDTQYF	TGCGCCAGCAGCTTGGATGAAGGGCGGTCGGATACGCAGTATTTT
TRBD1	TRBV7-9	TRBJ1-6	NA	CASSLYFGTDNSPLHF	TGTGCCAGCAGCTTATATTTTGGGACAGATAATTCACCCCTCCACTTT
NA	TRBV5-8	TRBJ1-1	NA	CASSLGGHSTEAFF	TGTGCCAGCAGCTTGGGGGGACACAGCACTGAAGCTTTCTTT
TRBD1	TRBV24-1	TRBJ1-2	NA	CATGDREDYGYTF	TGTGCCACCGGGGACAGGGAGGACTATGGCTACACCTTC
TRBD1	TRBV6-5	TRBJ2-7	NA	CASSSQGLGEQYF	TGTGCCAGCAGTTCACAGGGGTTAGGCGAGCAGTACTTC
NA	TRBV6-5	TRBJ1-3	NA	CASRSQGSSGNTIYF	TGTGCCAGCAGATCTCAGGGCAGCTCTGGAAACACCATATATTTT
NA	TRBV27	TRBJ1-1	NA	CASRTWAGTEAFF	TGTGCCAGCAGAACATGGGCGGGGACTGAAGCTTTCTTT
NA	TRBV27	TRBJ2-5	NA	CASRGRQETQYF	TGTGCCAGCAGAGGCAGACAAGAGACCCAGTACTTC
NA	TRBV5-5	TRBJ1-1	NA	CASSPAGHLNTEAFF	TGTGCCAGCAGCCCCGCGGGACACCTGAACACTGAAGCTTTCTTT
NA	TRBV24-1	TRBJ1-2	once	CATSDPGARGGYTF	TGTGCCACCAGTGACCCGGGAGCGCGGGGAGGCTACACCTTC
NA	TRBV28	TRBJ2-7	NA	CASSLYGNEQYF	TGTGCCAGCAGTTTGTATGGGAACGAGCAGTACTTC
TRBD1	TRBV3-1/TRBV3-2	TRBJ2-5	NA	CASSQVAGGRETQYF	TGTGCCAGCAGCCAAGTGGCAGGGGGTCGTGAGACCCAGTACTTC
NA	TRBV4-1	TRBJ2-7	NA	CASSQEVTYEQYF	TGCGCCAGCAGCCAAGAAGTTACCTACGAGCAGTACTTC
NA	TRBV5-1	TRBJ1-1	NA	CASSPILNTEAFF	TGCGCCAGCAGCCCGATCCTAAACACTGAAGCTTTCTTT